The entry that follows covers one T cell receptor beta chain sequence. Its antigen remains unidentified. An end of the junction differs from the germline gene, which may be a read error. This specimen belongs to a study of metastatic and nonmetastatic thyroid tumors. Every patient underwent thyroid surgery untreated. Germline-derived CDR1 and CDR2 are SGHRS and YFSETQ. The CDR3 has 17 residues. Study-wide findings and caveats: Patients with malignant thyroid tumors reportedly had significantly higher TCR beta diversity than those with benign nodules, in blood and tumor.

TCRdb re-processed the PCR reads through MiXCR. The sample carries around 19,000 clones, approximately 30% recorded once. The V and J genes are TRBV5-1 and TRBJ2-3; D uncertain. Sequenced: blood. This receptor was taken from a female donor with papillary thyroid cancer or a benign thyroid nodule (not recorded which). Some clones in this sample may be carry-over from other donors' samples. The CDR3 is CSSSPQTSHDGTDTQYF. The CDR3 DNA reads as TGTTCCAGCAGCCCTCAGACTTCCCATGATGGCACAGATACGCAGTATTTT. Drawing the rest from reference TRBV5-1 and TRBJ2-3, the complete variable domain is KAGVTQTPRYLIKTRGQQVTLSCSPISGHRSVSWYQQTPGQGLQFLFEYFSETQRNKGNFPGRFSGRQFSNSRSEMNVSTLELGDSALYLCSSSPQTSHDGTDTQYFGPGTRLTVL.